This passage covers 23 T cell receptor beta chains from one sample sequenced in a study of tumor-infiltrating lymphocytes in primary liver carcinoma. Synthesis of TCR beta cDNA was carried out from around 500 ng total RNA with a constant-region primer. Employing slightly modified ARM-PCR, three nested multiplex PCR rounds were run, and these gave rise to the TCR beta libraries. Each of the first two PCR rounds ran nine to ten cycles with TRBV1-TRBV30 forward and C-beta reverse primers. TCRdb redid the calling of the multiplex PCR reads with MiXCR, one entry per CDR3 protein. The sample holds tens of thousands of distinct CDR3 sequences, 65% to 85% seen once. Scientists recovered RNA and DNA together from roughly 21-30 mg of unsorted bulk tissue. Source material: liver tumor tissue from sampling region 5. The subset is: tumor region T5, tumor centre. The receptors were sampled from a man between 40 and 49 years old with primary liver carcinoma and hepatitis B virus infection.

This clonotype is large (0.1 to 1%) by share. The CDR3 sequence is CASSLRDRAHEQYF. The CDR3 DNA sequence: TGTGCCAGCAGCCTCCGGGACAGGGCCCACGAGCAGTACTTC. The chain couples TRBV6-2 or TRBV6-3 to TRBJ2-7; TRBD1 aligns across 9 bases. The trim removed 6 bases at V and 5 bases at J, leaving 8 bases unmatched. The CDR3 totals 14 residues. Germline values: CDR1 MNHEY, CDR2 SVGEGT.

The chain couples TRBV11-2 to TRBJ2-6; the D gene is possibly TRBD1 (8 bases). The germline CDR1 and CDR2 sequences are SGHAT and FQNNGV. The CDR3 has 21 amino acids. The V and J ends lost 5 bases and 13 bases respectively, with 39 bases between them. Here the CDR3 reads CASSTGGDRGISLSGVNVLTF. CDR3 DNA: TGTGCCAGCAGCACGGGGGGAGACAGGGGCATTTCCCTCTCTGGGGTCAATGTCCTGACTTTC.

As regards this clonotype: This is likely a read error, given that the CDR3 carries no conserved phenylalanine or tryptophan at its end. The chain joins TRBV5-4 to TRBJ2-5, with a weak D call TRBD2 (6 bases). This CDR3 spans 16 amino acids. The V gene's germline CDR1 is SGHNT and CDR2 YYREEE (reference sequence). The CDR3 nucleotides read TGTGTCAGCAGCTTGGCCGGCGGGATGAGGTGGGAGACCCAGTACATC. Amino acids: CVSSLAGGMRWETQYI.

As regards this clonotype: A read error is likely, as this CDR3 ends without the conserved phenylalanine or tryptophan. This sequence joins TRBV12-3 or TRBV12-4 and TRBJ1-1; no definite D call. Trimming shortened V by 6 bases and J by 3 bases, and 11 bases separated the two germline ends. The CDR3 has 13 residues. The CDR3 protein is CASSLDWDTEAFI. CDR3 nucleotide sequence: TGTGCCAGCAGCCTGGACTGGGACACTGAAGCTTTCATT.

As concerns this clonotype: The CDR3 ends on some other residue instead of the conserved phenylalanine or tryptophan, so this is likely a read error. The CDR3 sequence: CASSPPGQGASKNIQYI. CDR3 coding DNA: TGTGCCAGCAGCCCTCCGGGACAAGGAGCATCAAAAAACATTCAGTACATC. V usage is TRBV11-1 and J usage is TRBJ2-4; a possible D gene is TRBD1 (6 bases). Germline V gives CDR1 SGHAT, CDR2 FQDESV (reference sequence). The V and J ends lost 5 bases and 4 bases respectively, with 21 bases between them. This CDR3 comprises 17 residues.

In this sample, this clonotype turned up once. This chain joins TRBV29-1 and TRBJ2-5; 7 bases agree with TRBD2. This CDR3 has 13 residues. Germline CDR1 reads SQVTM; CDR2 reads ANQGSEA. With V trimmed by 5 bases and J by 7 bases, 10 bases remained unmatched. The CDR3 nucleotides read TGCAGCGTTACTTCTAGCGGCCCGGGGACCCAGTACTTC. Its translation is CSVTSSGPGTQYF.

On this clonotype: The germline gene is not matched at one end of the junction; a read error may be the cause. The chain is built from TRBV18 and TRBJ2-5; possibly TRBD2 for D (6 bases). Germline values: CDR1 KGHSH, CDR2 LQKENI. CDR3 size: 15 residues. The CDR3 DNA is TGTGCCAGCTCACCTAACTGGGGGGATCAAGAGGCCCAGTACTTC. Its protein is CASSPNWGDQEAQYF. Based on the CDR3 plus reference TRBV18 and TRBJ2-5, the full variable domain is NAGVMQNPRHLVRRRGQEARLRCSPMKGHSHVYWYRQLPEEGLKFMVYLQKENIIDESGMPKERFSAEFPKEGPSILRIQQVVRGDSAAYFCASSPNWGDQEAQYFGPGTRLLVL.

This clonotype was observed a single time. The chain couples TRBV29-1 to TRBJ2-3, with TRBD1 matching 11 bases. CDR1 is SQVTM, CDR2 ANQGSEA, per germline. The CDR3 is made up of 14 amino acids. J lost 4 bases, V lost 7 bases, and 7 bases had no gene match. Here the CDR3 DNA reads TGCAGCGATGAGGGACAGGGGGGTTCAGATACGCAGTATTTT. Translated: CSDEGQGGSDTQYF.

Comment on this clonotype: Germline is not matched at one junction end, which may reflect a read error. The chain carries TRBV7-6 and TRBJ1-1, with a tentative D call TRBD1 (5 bases). Germline CDR1 is SGHVS and CDR2 is FNYEAQ. The CDR3 extends over 14 amino acids. DNA of the CDR3: TGTACCAGGAGCTTACTGAGGGGGAACACTGAAGCTTTCTTT. Amino acids: CTRSLLRGNTEAFF.

This clonotype was counted many times. The V call is TRBV6-2 or TRBV6-3, the J call TRBJ2-5, with D unresolved. The CDR3 consists of 14 residues. Germline CDR1 MNHEY, CDR2 SVGEGT. V gave up 6 bases and J gave up 1 base, with 12 bases separating them. As DNA, the CDR3 is TGTGCCAGCAGCCTGGACGGCCGCCAAGAGACCCAGTACTTC. Its protein is CASSLDGRQETQYF.

A note on this clonotype: At one of its ends the junction is not consistent with the germline gene, which may arise from a read error. This chain uses TRBV11-2 with TRBJ2-7; no clear D gene. This CDR3 comprises 17 residues. Germline V gives CDR1 SGHAT, CDR2 FQNNGV. The CDR3 sequence: CVSSSLGVPSTPYEQYF. CDR3 bases: TGTGTCAGCAGCTCCCTTGGGGTACCCTCCACCCCTTACGAGCAGTACTTC.

Remarks on this clonotype: One junction end disagrees with the germline gene, perhaps due to a read error. The chain joins TRBV10-1 to TRBJ2-2; D is unresolved. The CDR3 is 12 amino acids. The germline V gene has CDR1 WNHNN and CDR2 SYGVQD (reference sequence). CDR3 coding DNA: TGCGCCAGCAGTGAGATAAACGTGGAGCTGTTCTTT. Its protein product is CASSEINVELFF.

Concerning this clonotype: The junction differs from germline at one of its ends, possibly a read error. This chain connects TRBV7-3 to TRBJ2-1; D call uncertain. This CDR3 comprises 20 residues. The germline V gene has CDR1 SGHTA and CDR2 FQGTGA. The CDR3 loop is CTSSLRAQAFVQWAYNEQFF. The DNA of the CDR3 is TGTACCAGCAGCTTAAGGGCCCAGGCGTTTGTGCAGTGGGCCTACAATGAGCAGTTCTTC.

On this clonotype: Likely a read error: the CDR3 ends without its conserved phenylalanine or tryptophan. The V and J genes are TRBV7-9 and TRBJ2-7; no clear D. The CDR3 contains 12 residues. V was trimmed by 5 bases and J by 3 bases, leaving 8 bases between them. CDR1 and CDR2 (germline): SEHNR, FQNEAQ (reference sequence). The CDR3 region has the DNA TGTGCCAGCAGCCTCGCAGACTACGAGCAGTACCTC. It encodes CASSLADYEQYL.

About this clonotype itself: Being one base from a much bigger clone, this may be a read error. V and J are TRBV20-1 and TRBJ2-5, with TRBD2 matching over 12 bases. CDR3 length: 16 residues. CDR1 is DFQATT, CDR2 SNEGSKA, per germline (reference sequence). V lost 5 bases and J lost 5; bases outside the gene matches: 12. The CDR3 coding sequence is TGCAGTGCTCCCCTGACTAGCGGGAGTACGGGTGAGACCCAGTACTTC. Translation gives CSAPLTSGSTGETQYF.

This clonotype has more than one count but fewer than ten. The rearrangement joins TRBV6-1 to TRBJ2-7; either TRBD1 or TRBD2 may supply D (5 bases each). Germline CDR1 MNHNS, CDR2 SASEGT. Between the trimmed V and J ends, which lost 7 bases and 0 bases, there was a span of 16 bases. The CDR3 loop spans 15 amino acids. DNA for the CDR3: TGTGCCAGCACTGTAGGGACGGTGGGCTCCTACGAGCAGTACTTC. Translation gives CASTVGTVGSYEQYF.

This clonotype was seen more than once but under ten times. The genes are TRBV5-1 and TRBJ2-5, with D perhaps matching TRBD1 (6 bases). Germline values: CDR1 SGHRS, CDR2 YFSETQ. V was pared by 4 bases and J by 1 base, with 11 bases between. The CDR3 covers 14 residues. In nucleotides, the CDR3 is TGCGCCAGCAGCAAGGGGGATGTCCAAGAGACCCAGTACTTC. It specifies CASSKGDVQETQYF.

On this clonotype: The junction shows a germline mismatch at one end, possibly a read error. V usage is TRBV7-8 and J usage is TRBJ2-3; 11 positions match TRBD2. In germline, CDR1 is SGHVS, CDR2 FQNEAQ. The CDR3 is 16 amino acids. CDR3 in DNA: TGTGCCTGCAGCTCCCCCAGGATTAGCGGGAGGGGTACGCAGTATTTT. It translates to CACSSPRISGRGTQYF.

A remark on this clonotype: The junction shows a germline mismatch at one end, possibly a read error. The V gene is TRBV28, the J gene TRBJ2-1; 11 bases are a match to TRBD2. The CDR3 contains 13 residues. The germline V gene encodes CDR1 MDHEN and CDR2 SYDVKM. CDR3: CASSLGTSGEQSF. The CDR3 DNA sequence: TGTGCCAGCAGTCTCGGGACTAGCGGTGAGCAGTCCTTC.

On this clonotype itself: Its ends do not fully match the called genes, so a read error is possible. The V call is TRBV11-1, the J call TRBJ2-3; D could derive from TRBD1 or TRBD2 (5 bases each). Germline lookup yields CDR1 SGHAT and CDR2 FQDESV (reference sequence). This CDR3 has 19 residues. The CDR3 here is CANSSGGSSVRARTDTQYF. In DNA, the CDR3 is TGTGCCAACAGCTCTGGGGGAAGCTCTGTTAGGGCCCGCACAGATACGCAGTATTTT.

There are many counts of this clonotype. V usage is TRBV28 and J usage is TRBJ1-6; the D gene is possibly TRBD1 (6 bases). The CDR3 totals 16 residues. V shed 7 bases and J shed 5 bases, with 18 bases lying between them. CDR1 is MDHEN, CDR2 SYDVKM, per germline. The CDR3: CASNISPRQDNSPLHF. CDR3 DNA: TGTGCCAGCAATATTTCCCCCCGACAGGATAATTCACCCCTCCACTTT.

As to this clonotype: At one of its ends the junction is not consistent with the germline gene, which may arise from a read error. The chain employs TRBV11-2 and TRBJ2-3; D is uncertain. The CDR3 consists of 17 residues. Germline V gene lookup returns CDR1 SGHAT and CDR2 FQNNGV. The CDR3 loop is CARNLFAADVSIDTQYF. For the CDR3, the DNA is TGTGCCAGAAACTTATTCGCGGCCGACGTCAGCATAGATACGCAGTATTTT.

On this clonotype itself: Possible read error: a much larger clone is one base away. This sequence joins TRBV28 and TRBJ2-7; maybe TRBD2 (5 bases). Germline V gene data show CDR1 as MDHEN and CDR2 as SYDVKM. The CDR3 is 14 residues long. CDR3 loop: CATSEGLVSYEQYF. In DNA, the CDR3 is TGTGCCACCAGTGAGGGCCTTGTCTCCTACGAGCAGTACTTC.